The T cell receptor (beta chain) described here comes from a study of cytomegalovirus exposure and HLA in healthy donors. Clones were read by immunoSEQ multiplex PCR, and TCRdb kept only the in-frame ones, dropping some. Here the sample spans 55,000 to 80,000 clones, 95% being singletons. Specimen: PBMCs. This clonotype originated in a woman in her late teens or twenties in good health and CMV-seropositive.

CDR3 region: CSVENSGNEQFF. CDR3 DNA: TGCAGCGTGGAAAATAGCGGCAATGAGCAGTTCTTC. V gene TRBV29-1 combines with J gene TRBJ2-1, with D possibly being TRBD2 (6 bases). The V gene lost 6 bases and the J gene lost 6 bases, with 12 bases spanning the gap. The CDR3 sequence is 12 residues long. The germline V gene has CDR1 SQVTM and CDR2 ANQGSEA.